This is a list of T cell receptor beta chains from one sample in a study of cytomegalovirus exposure and HLA in healthy donors. Assay used: immunoSEQ multiplex PCR; TCRdb lists only in-frame clones, some missing. This table has over 150,000 clones, around 85% appearing once. Sequenced input: PBMCs. All receptors come from a male donor in good health and CMV-seronegative. Each CDR3 is given with its conserved first and last residue. Some rows have no size entry. The others give once, few or many, or a class for an expanded clone.

V: TRBV10-1
size: few
J: TRBJ2-3
CDR3: CASTPGLAGGTDTQYF

V: TRBV9
size: -
J: TRBJ1-1
CDR3: CASSGQGYTEAFF

V: TRBV19
size: -
J: TRBJ1-2
CDR3: CASSRDRDLYGYTF

V: TRBV5-4
size: -
J: TRBJ1-1
CDR3: CASTPSGGMSEAFF

V: TRBV25-1
size: -
J: TRBJ2-1
CDR3: CASSEGGAGNEQFF

V: TRBV11-2
size: -
J: TRBJ1-1
CDR3: CASSSTTGVEAFF

V: TRBV6-6
size: -
J: TRBJ1-1
CDR3: CASSPQTALNTEAFF

V: TRBV16
size: -
J: TRBJ1-1
CDR3: CASSLFSEAFF

V: TRBV2
size: once
J: TRBJ2-2
CDR3: CASSEWQGGAGELFF

V: TRBV7-9
size: -
J: TRBJ2-7
CDR3: CASSPGQISYEQYF

V: TRBV15
size: -
J: TRBJ1-2
CDR3: CATSRDLQGYGYTF

V: TRBV11-3
size: -
J: TRBJ2-1
CDR3: CASSLTIDNEQFF

V: TRBV30
size: -
J: TRBJ2-7
CDR3: CAWGQGLYYEQYF

V: TRBV30
size: -
J: TRBJ1-2
CDR3: CAWSIRRSADYGYTF

V: TRBV5-1
size: -
J: TRBJ2-7
CDR3: CASSLAEGQGATSYEQYF

V: TRBV15
size: once
J: TRBJ1-4
CDR3: CATSRDRGLEKLFF

V: TRBV18
size: -
J: TRBJ1-1
CDR3: CASSPVGQGFEAFF

V: TRBV5-1
size: -
J: TRBJ2-3
CDR3: CASSVTGTSASTDTQYF

V: TRBV5-1
size: -
J: TRBJ1-4
CDR3: CASSDQGYNEKLFF

V: TRBV5-4
size: -
J: TRBJ1-4
CDR3: CASSRPGGESEKLFF

V: TRBV5-1
size: -
J: TRBJ2-3
CDR3: CASSFTDTQYF

V: TRBV7-2
size: few
J: TRBJ2-5
CDR3: CASSLAGGETQYF

V: TRBV6-5
size: -
J: TRBJ2-7
CDR3: CASSYRWTGGFDVQYF

V: TRBV7-9
size: -
J: TRBJ1-5
CDR3: CASSSGTGNLGNQPQHF

V: TRBV19
size: -
J: TRBJ2-3
CDR3: CASTLTGGVGTDTQYF

V: TRBV19
size: -
J: TRBJ1-5
CDR3: CASSILTGSAGPQHF

V: TRBV7-9
size: -
J: TRBJ1-1
CDR3: CASSSPGQRTEAFF

V: TRBV18
size: -
J: TRBJ2-5
CDR3: CASSPTHRGETQYF

V: TRBV2
size: -
J: TRBJ1-4
CDR3: CASSEHGGEKLFF

V: TRBV11-1
size: once
J: TRBJ2-5
CDR3: CASSFKETQYF